This passage covers 18 T cell receptor beta chains from one sample sequenced in a study of blood T cell repertoires in COVID-19. Method: immunoSEQ multiplex PCR; TCRdb's copy keeps in-frame clones and lacks some. Among some 140,000 clones listed, around 83% were seen once. The sample taken for sequencing was PBMCs or T cells enriched from blood (not recorded which). The receptor set was obtained from a man in his thirties or forties who had recovered from COVID-19.

This chain links TRBV27 with TRBJ2-3; D might be TRBD2 (7 bases). Deletions cut 7 bases from V and 4 bases from J, with 15 bases between. Germline assignment: CDR1 MNHEY and CDR2 SMNVEV (reference sequence). This CDR3 spans 14 amino acids. The CDR3 protein is CASTLGGPADTQYF. The CDR3 region has the DNA TGTGCCAGCACGTTGGGGGGGCCTGCAGATACGCAGTATTTT.

The chain uses TRBV7-2 and TRBJ1-3; D is unclear. CDR1 and CDR2 from the germline V gene are SGHTA and FQGNSA. CDR3 length: 13 amino acids. V was trimmed by 4 bases and J by 2 bases, leaving 6 bases between them. CDR3 coding DNA: TGTGCCAGCAGCTCCTCGGCTGGAAACACCATATATTTT. This encodes CASSSSAGNTIYF.

The rearrangement uses TRBV6-6 and TRBJ1-6, with D tentatively TRBD1 (5 bases). Trimming left V 0 bases short and J 7 bases short, with 13 bases between. CDR3 length: 16 residues. CDR1 and CDR2 (germline): MNHNY, SVGAGI (reference sequence). CDR3 sequence: CASSYSKQGGNSPLHF. The CDR3 region has the DNA TGTGCCAGCAGTTACTCGAAGCAGGGAGGGAATTCACCCCTCCACTTT.

This sequence joins TRBV30 and TRBJ2-1; tentative D call: TRBD2 (6 bases). Per the germline V gene, CDR1 is GTSNPN and CDR2 is SVGIG (reference sequence). CDR3 length equals 16 residues. The V end lost 2 bases, the J end lost 7 bases, and 21 bases lay between the germline ends. The CDR3 DNA sequence: TGTGCCTGGAGTCCCATCGGGCGGGGAGTAGGAAATGAGCAGTTCTTC. Its protein is CAWSPIGRGVGNEQFF.

This chain uses TRBV6-5 with TRBJ1-2, with TRBD1 matching 7 bases. The CDR3 spans 12 residues. With V trimmed by 4 bases and J by 8 bases, 4 bases remained unmatched. Germline V gene sequence: CDR1 MNHEY, CDR2 SVGAGI. The CDR3 reads CASSSGQRGYTF. Here the CDR3 DNA reads TGTGCCAGCAGTTCGGGACAGAGAGGCTACACCTTC.

The rearrangement links TRBV5-1 to TRBJ2-7; possible D gene TRBD2, 6 bases. Germline V gene data show CDR1 as SGHRS and CDR2 as YFSETQ. V shed 0 bases and J shed 3 bases, with 10 bases lying between them. The CDR3 totals 14 residues. The CDR3 protein is CASSLVDSGYEQYF. For the CDR3, the DNA is TGCGCCAGCAGCTTGGTGGATAGCGGCTACGAGCAGTACTTC.

CDR3 coding DNA: TGTGCCAGCAGTTCGGACAGGGGGATCAATCAGCCCCAGCATTTT. Translation gives CASSSDRGINQPQHF. This chain uses TRBV28 with TRBJ1-5, with 10 bases lining up with TRBD1. Per germline, CDR1 MDHEN and CDR2 SYDVKM. CDR3 length: 15 amino acids. The V and J ends lost 4 bases and 3 bases, in that order; junction bases with no gene match: 3.

The CDR3 loop reads CASSFIQGDTEAFF. CDR3 in DNA: TGTGCCAGCAGCTTTATACAAGGGGACACTGAAGCTTTCTTT. V is TRBV5-6 and J is TRBJ1-1, with D maybe TRBD1 (5 bases). The germline CDR1 and CDR2 sequences are SGHDT and YYEEEE. This CDR3 contains 14 residues. The V gene lost 2 bases and the J gene lost 3 bases, with 11 bases spanning the gap.

The V call is TRBV3-1 (or the pseudogene TRBV3-2), the J call TRBJ2-7; D might be TRBD1 (6 bases). The CDR3 loop spans 15 amino acids. V dropped 4 bases and J dropped 6 bases, with 19 bases sitting between them. The V gene's germline CDR1 is LGHDT and CDR2 YNNKEL (reference sequence). CDR3 sequence (DNA): TGTGCCAGCAGCCTAGGGGGAAGGGTGAAGGGCGAGCAGTACTTC. Protein sequence: CASSLGGRVKGEQYF.

The chain joins TRBV30 to TRBJ1-6, with 8 bases aligning to TRBD1. V trimming: 3 bases; J trimming: 6 bases; junction bases outside the gene matches: 4. The CDR3 totals 14 residues. Germline V lookup: CDR1 GTSNPN, CDR2 SVGIG (reference sequence). The chain's CDR3 is CAWSGQGGNSPLHF. In DNA form, the CDR3 reads TGTGCCTGGAGCGGACAGGGAGGTAATTCACCCCTCCACTTT. Full variable domain (rest looked up from reference TRBV30 and TRBJ1-6): SQTIHQWPATLVQPVGSPLSLECTVEGTSNPNLYWYRQAAGRGLQLLFYSVGIGQISSEVPQNLSASRPQDRQFILSSKKLLLSDSGFYLCAWSGQGGNSPLHFGNGTRLTVT.

The J gene is TRBJ1-2, the V gene TRBV28; weak D call: TRBD1 (6 bases). The CDR3 consists of 14 residues. V shed 5 bases and J shed 0 bases, with 10 bases lying between them. CDR1 MDHEN and CDR2 SYDVKM come from the germline V gene. The chain's CDR3 is CASSPGTPNYGYTF. The CDR3 nucleotides read TGTGCCAGCAGTCCCGGGACACCTAACTATGGCTACACCTTC.

CDR3 loop: CASSLSAGASYNEQFF. CDR3 nucleotides: TGCGCCAGCAGCCTCTCAGCGGGAGCTAGTTACAATGAGCAGTTCTTC. V is TRBV4-1 and J is TRBJ2-1, with TRBD2 identical over 8 bases. This CDR3 comprises 16 residues. After removal of 4 bases from V and 4 bases from J, the junction contained 9 bases not matched to a gene. Germline CDR1 and CDR2: MGHRA and YSYEKL.

V gene TRBV6-5 combines with J gene TRBJ2-1, with a weak D call TRBD1 (5 bases). Germline V gene data show CDR1 as MNHEY and CDR2 as SVGAGI. V lost 5 bases, J lost 4 bases, and 15 bases lay in between. CDR3 length: 15 amino acids. The CDR3 spells CASSPQSGRYNEQFF. CDR3 coding DNA: TGTGCCAGCAGTCCCCAGTCAGGGCGGTACAATGAGCAGTTCTTC.

The chain carries TRBV11-2 and TRBJ1-5; 7 positions match TRBD1. CDR1 and CDR2 from the germline V gene are SGHAT and FQNNGV. This CDR3 spans 16 amino acids. Trimming took 1 base from V and 4 from J; bases not matched to a gene: 7. The CDR3 DNA reads TGTGCCAGCAGCTTAGCGGGGGGGACAGTGAATCAGCCCCAGCATTTT. This codes for CASSLAGGTVNQPQHF.

This sequence joins TRBV5-6 and TRBJ1-2; unclear D gene. CDR1 is SGHDT and CDR2 is YYEEEE in the germline V gene. V lost 0 bases to trimming and J lost 5 bases, with 8 bases between them. CDR3 size: 13 residues. In DNA form, the CDR3 reads TGTGCCAGCAGCTTGGGGCAGACTTATGGCTACACCTTC. Translation gives CASSLGQTYGYTF.

The chain is built from TRBV10-2 and TRBJ1-1; weak D call: TRBD1 (6 bases). This CDR3 is 14 amino acids long. V dropped 10 bases and J dropped 0 bases, with 15 bases sitting between them. CDR1 is WSHSY and CDR2 is SAAADI in the germline V gene. This CDR3 reads CATLGGNLNTEAFF. The DNA of the CDR3 is TGCGCCACCCTAGGGGGAAACTTGAACACTGAAGCTTTCTTT.

The chain has TRBV7-9 and TRBJ1-6; 8 nucleotides match TRBD1. CDR3 size: 14 residues. Germline-derived CDR1 and CDR2 are SEHNR and FQNEAQ (reference sequence). V was clipped by 6 bases and J by 10 bases; unmatched bases: 8. CDR3: CASRSTGEGSPLHF. CDR3 in DNA: TGTGCCAGCAGATCGACAGGGGAGGGCTCACCCCTCCACTTT.

This clone was recorded a few times. The gene calls are TRBV6-6 and TRBJ1-5; D possibly corresponds to TRBD1 (5 bases). Looked up from germline, CDR1 is MNHNY and CDR2 is SVGAGI (reference sequence). V was trimmed by 5 bases and J by 6 bases, leaving 8 bases between them. The CDR3 runs 12 residues. This CDR3 reads CASSLDSQPQHF. The CDR3 coding sequence is TGTGCCAGCAGTCTAGACAGTCAGCCCCAGCATTTT.